The 32 T cell receptor beta chains below come from one sample, sequenced in a study of control samples from healthy donors and cancer patients. The method was immunoSEQ multiplex PCR; TCRdb's version includes in-frame clones alone and lacks a portion of them. The sample contains over 40,000 clones, roughly 90% of which appear only once. Sequenced input: PBMCs. These receptors were collected from a man aged 45-65 years with head and neck cancer.

This clone has just a few counts. CDR3 sequence: CASSFIRDRETQYF. The CDR3 coding sequence is TGCGCCAGCAGCTTCATCCGGGACCGGGAGACCCAGTACTTC. The chain carries TRBV5-1 and TRBJ2-5, with D perhaps given as TRBD1 or TRBD2 (5 bases each). V lost 2 bases, J lost 5 bases, and 13 bases lay in between. CDR1 and CDR2 from the germline V gene are SGHRS and YFSETQ. The CDR3 totals 14 residues.

V usage is TRBV7-2 and J usage is TRBJ2-5; TRBD2 matches at 9 bases. J lost 5 bases, V lost 3 bases, and 10 bases had no gene match. The germline CDR1 and CDR2 sequences are SGHTA and FQGNSA. This CDR3 region has 16 residues. The CDR3 loop reads CASSFLLRAGGETQYF. The CDR3 region has the DNA TGTGCCAGCAGCTTCCTCCTCCGCGCGGGGGGGGAGACCCAGTACTTC.

This clone was picked up one time. The rearrangement uses TRBV6-5 and TRBJ2-1; no reliable D call. The ends were cut back, 4 bases at V and 6 bases at J, with 7 bases in the middle. Per germline, CDR1 MNHEY and CDR2 SVGAGI. CDR3 length: 12 amino acids. CDR3 DNA sequence: TGTGCCAGCAGTTTGCGAGGCAATGAGCAGTTCTTC. Encoded protein: CASSLRGNEQFF.

The chain carries TRBV5-1 and TRBJ2-2; weak D call: TRBD1 (6 bases). V lost 0 bases to trimming and J lost 5 bases, with 17 bases between them. Germline values: CDR1 SGHRS, CDR2 YFSETQ. The CDR3 has 17 amino acids. CDR3 sequence (DNA): TGCGCCAGCAGCTTGGGAATGGACAGAACCCCGACCGGGGAGCTGTTTTTT. Translation gives CASSLGMDRTPTGELFF.

The genes are TRBV7-2 and TRBJ2-7; D is undetermined. Looked up from germline, CDR1 is SGHTA and CDR2 is FQGNSA. The CDR3 spans 14 residues. Trimming cost V 1 base and J 3 bases, with 10 bases left between them. CDR3 loop: CASSLVPTYYEQYF. CDR3 DNA: TGTGCCAGCAGCTTAGTCCCAACGTACTACGAGCAGTACTTC.

The CDR3 region is CASSVTGATEAFF. The CDR3 nucleotides are TGCGCCAGCAGTGTTACAGGGGCCACTGAAGCTTTCTTT. This rearrangement joins TRBV5-1 to TRBJ1-1, with 7 bases fitting TRBD1. This CDR3 has 13 amino acids. V lost 5 bases to trimming and J lost 4 bases; unmatched junction nucleotides: 5. Germline assignment: CDR1 SGHRS and CDR2 YFSETQ.

This chain joins TRBV3-1 (or the pseudogene TRBV3-2) and TRBJ2-2, with 7 nucleotides matching TRBD2. V shed 11 bases, J shed 0 bases, and the junction held 6 bases outside the gene matches. CDR3 length equals 14 residues. Germline V gene data show CDR1 as LGHDT and CDR2 as YNNKEL (reference sequence). The CDR3 spells CAVRGLPNTGELFF. CDR3 coding DNA: TGTGCCGTTCGGGGACTACCGAACACCGGGGAGCTGTTTTTT.

The V and J genes are TRBV7-2 and TRBJ2-7; D possibly corresponds to TRBD1 (5 bases). The germline V gene encodes CDR1 SGHTA and CDR2 FQGNSA. This CDR3 has 13 residues. V was clipped by 5 bases and J by 1 base, with 9 bases between them. CDR3 DNA: TGTGCCAGCAGCATCCAGGGATCCTACGAGCAGTACTTC. Amino acids: CASSIQGSYEQYF.

The chain couples TRBV7-3 to TRBJ2-1, with D hard to call. Germline assignment: CDR1 SGHTA and CDR2 FQGTGA. Trimming stripped 1 base from V and 5 bases from J, with 6 bases between. This CDR3 region has 13 residues. The CDR3 region is CASSLNRDNEQFF. As DNA, the CDR3 is TGTGCCAGCAGCTTAAATCGTGACAATGAGCAGTTCTTC.

The chain couples TRBV7-2 to TRBJ2-2; D possibly corresponds to TRBD2 (5 bases). This CDR3 region has 15 residues. Germline loops: CDR1 SGHTA, CDR2 FQGNSA. V lost 5 bases to trimming and J lost 3 bases, with 13 bases between them. CDR3 sequence: CASSGGAAYTGELFF. The CDR3 nucleotides are TGTGCCAGCAGCGGAGGAGCCGCATACACCGGGGAGCTGTTTTTT.

The chain carries TRBV3-1 (or the pseudogene TRBV3-2) and TRBJ2-3, with TRBD2 matching 8 bases. The CDR3 spans 14 residues. The J segment lost 3 bases and the V segment lost 7 bases, leaving 6 bases of the junction unmatched. From germline, CDR1 is LGHDT and CDR2 YNNKEL (reference sequence). In DNA form, the CDR3 reads TGTGCCAGCACCCCAGCGGGAGTTACAGATACGCAGTATTTT. Protein product: CASTPAGVTDTQYF.

This chain uses TRBV2 with TRBJ1-2; D is ambiguous. The V end lost 0 bases, the J end lost 1 base, and 9 bases lay between the germline ends. This CDR3 is 15 amino acids long. Germline V gene lookup returns CDR1 SNHLY and CDR2 FYNNEI. The CDR3, as DNA: TGTGCCAGCAGTGAAGCTAGCGGATATAACTATGGCTACACCTTC. Protein: CASSEASGYNYGYTF.

V is TRBV29-1 and J is TRBJ1-3; D perhaps matches TRBD1 (6 bases). Looked up from germline, CDR1 is SQVTM and CDR2 is ANQGSEA. CDR3 length equals 14 residues. The V and J ends lost 4 bases and 5 bases respectively, with 15 bases between them. The CDR3 reads CSVVGAGARNTIYF. CDR3 DNA sequence: TGCAGCGTTGTGGGGGCTGGGGCTCGAAACACCATATATTTT.

This clone was seen just once. CDR3 protein: CASSLVHTNYGYTF. CDR3 nucleotides: TGTGCCAGCAGCTTAGTACACACGAATTATGGCTACACCTTC. The chain combines TRBV5-6 with TRBJ1-2; D uncertain. Trimming took 2 bases from V and 5 from J, leaving 13 bases between them. The germline CDR1 and CDR2 sequences are SGHDT and YYEEEE. The CDR3 extends over 14 amino acids.

The chain uses TRBV7-8 and TRBJ1-3; D gene uncertain. Germline CDR1 reads SGHVS; CDR2 reads FQNEAQ. V lost 1 base, J lost 1 base, and 11 bases lay in between. CDR3 size: 16 residues. The CDR3 loop is CASSLGVLRSGNTIYF. In DNA form, the CDR3 reads TGTGCCAGCAGCTTAGGAGTCCTCCGGTCTGGAAACACCATATATTTT.

J is TRBJ1-5 and V is TRBV19, with no clear D. Trimming took off 5 bases at V and 2 bases at J, with 10 bases between the two ends. Germline CDR1 and CDR2: LNHDA and SQIVND (reference sequence). The CDR3 is 14 residues long. CDR3 protein: CASSFSGGNQPQHF. DNA for the CDR3: TGTGCCAGTAGTTTTTCCGGGGGCAATCAGCCCCAGCATTTT.

This chain connects TRBV3-1 (or the pseudogene TRBV3-2) to TRBJ1-1, with 11 bases identical to TRBD1. CDR3 length: 15 residues. Germline CDR1 is LGHDT and CDR2 is YNNKEL (reference sequence). After removal of 3 bases from V and 11 bases from J, the junction contained 11 bases not matched to a gene. The CDR3 here is CASSHAPGQGVSAFF. The CDR3 nucleotides read TGTGCCAGCAGCCATGCACCGGGACAGGGGGTTAGCGCTTTCTTT.

The chain has TRBV19 and TRBJ2-5; TRBD1 might be the D (5 bases). The CDR3 consists of 12 residues. Germline V gene data show CDR1 as LNHDA and CDR2 as SQIVND (reference sequence). The V gene lost 8 bases and the J gene lost 5 bases, with 12 bases spanning the gap. The CDR3 sequence is CASGRARETQYF. The DNA for the CDR3 is TGTGCCAGTGGCAGGGCAAGGGAGACCCAGTACTTC.

The J gene is TRBJ2-7, the V gene TRBV5-4; the match to TRBD1 covers 7 bases. Trimming at V came to 4 bases and at J to 0 bases, leaving 4 bases not matched to a gene. The germline V gene has CDR1 SGHNT and CDR2 YYREEE (reference sequence). This CDR3 contains 14 residues. The CDR3 loop is CASSHRTGSYEQYF. The CDR3 DNA reads TGTGCCAGCAGCCATCGGACAGGCTCCTACGAGCAGTACTTC.

The V and J genes are TRBV7-2 and TRBJ1-4; TRBD1 might be the D (5 bases). Trimming shortened V by 1 base and J by 8 bases, and 14 bases separated the two germline ends. CDR3 length: 15 amino acids. Germline lookup yields CDR1 SGHTA and CDR2 FQGNSA. The CDR3 spells CASSLGFGGGEKLFF. The CDR3 coding sequence is TGTGCCAGCAGCTTAGGATTCGGGGGTGGCGAAAAACTGTTTTTT.

The rearrangement links TRBV19 to TRBJ2-6, with D perhaps TRBD1 or TRBD2 (6 bases each). Germline CDR1 is LNHDA and CDR2 is SQIVND (reference sequence). The CDR3 sequence is 17 residues long. V lost 3 bases to trimming and J lost 0 bases, with 12 bases between them. CDR3 residues: CASSMWGATSGANVLTF. CDR3 DNA: TGTGCCAGTAGTATGTGGGGGGCCACCTCTGGGGCCAACGTCCTGACTTTC.

The rearrangement uses TRBV3-1 (or the pseudogene TRBV3-2) and TRBJ1-3, with a weak D call TRBD1 (6 bases). CDR3 length equals 15 residues. The germline gives CDR1 LGHDT, CDR2 YNNKEL (reference sequence). Trimming stripped 0 bases from V and 3 bases from J, with 9 bases between. CDR3 DNA: TGTGCCAGCAGCCAAGACCGGGACATTGGAAACACCATATATTTT. It yields the protein CASSQDRDIGNTIYF.

The chain carries TRBV18 and TRBJ1-1, with TRBD1 as a possible D gene (5 bases). Germline lookup yields CDR1 KGHSH and CDR2 LQKENI. Trimming stripped 3 bases from V and 5 bases from J, with 16 bases between. The CDR3 runs to 15 residues. The chain's CDR3 is CASSPNARGGTEAFF. In DNA form, the CDR3 reads TGTGCCAGCTCACCCAACGCGAGGGGAGGTACTGAAGCTTTCTTT.

Points on this clone: The junction and the germline gene differ at one end; a read error may be behind it. The sample carries other DNA sequences with the same CDR3. This rearrangement joins TRBV7-7 to TRBJ2-7, with 11 bases aligning to TRBD1. There are 15 residues in the CDR3. Germline-derived CDR1 and CDR2 are SSHAT and FNYEAQ (reference sequence). CDR3 amino acids: CASSEGTGGGYEQYF. CDR3 nucleotide sequence: TGTGCTAGCAGCGAAGGGACAGGGGGTGGGTACGAGCAGTACTTC.

The V and J genes are TRBV2 and TRBJ1-1, with 9 bases aligning to TRBD1. There are 17 residues in the CDR3. J gave up 3 bases and V 2 bases, and 10 bases lay outside the gene matches. Per germline, CDR1 SNHLY and CDR2 FYNNEI. The CDR3 region is CASSERGTGLWDTEAFF. DNA for the CDR3: TGTGCCAGCAGTGAACGGGGGACAGGGTTATGGGACACTGAAGCTTTCTTT. Variable domain in full (rest from reference TRBV2 and TRBJ1-1): EPEVTQTPSHQVTQMGQEVILRCVPISNHLYFYWYRQILGQKVEFLVSFYNNEISEKSEIFDDQFSVERPDGSNFTLKIRSTKLEDSAMYFCASSERGTGLWDTEAFFGQGTRLTVV.

The chain has TRBV7-3 and TRBJ2-3; no reliable D call. V lost 3 bases to trimming and J lost 0 bases, with 10 bases between them. Per the germline V gene, CDR1 is SGHTA and CDR2 is FQGTGA. The CDR3 is 15 amino acids. The CDR3 coding sequence is TGTGCCAGCAGCTTTCGTGCGAGTAGCACAGATACGCAGTATTTT. Translation gives CASSFRASSTDTQYF.

This clone was detected only a few times. The rearrangement joins TRBV10-2 to TRBJ1-5; D unresolved. CDR1 WSHSY and CDR2 SAAADI come from the germline V gene. V lost 5 bases to trimming and J lost 3 bases, with 11 bases between them. The length of the CDR3 is 14 residues. The CDR3 spells CASSPLEINQPQHF. CDR3 DNA sequence: TGCGCCAGCAGTCCTCTGGAAATCAATCAGCCCCAGCATTTT.

This clone has only a few counts. This sequence joins TRBV5-1 and TRBJ2-7, with a tentative D call TRBD1 (5 bases). The germline gives CDR1 SGHRS, CDR2 YFSETQ. The CDR3 totals 14 residues. The V gene lost 5 bases and the J gene lost 0 bases, with 12 bases spanning the gap. As DNA, the CDR3 is TGCGCCAGCAGAATGGGGCCCAGCTCCTACGAGCAGTACTTC. The encoded protein is CASRMGPSSYEQYF.

The DNA for the CDR3 is TGTGCCAGCAGTGGGGGGTGGAACACCGGGGAGCTGTTTTTT. This codes for CASSGGWNTGELFF. The chain joins TRBV2 to TRBJ2-2; possibly TRBD1 or TRBD2 for D (5 bases each). Germline V gene lookup returns CDR1 SNHLY and CDR2 FYNNEI. Deletions cut 4 bases from V and 1 base from J, with 7 bases between. The CDR3 covers 14 residues.

J is TRBJ2-7 and V is TRBV19; 8 bases fit TRBD2. With 8 bases clipped from V and 1 base from J, the junction kept 7 bases outside the gene matches. The CDR3 extends over 14 amino acids. The germline CDR1 and CDR2 sequences are LNHDA and SQIVND (reference sequence). This CDR3 reads CASAQREPSYEQYF. The CDR3 DNA is TGTGCCAGTGCCCAGCGGGAGCCATCCTACGAGCAGTACTTC. Using reference TRBV19 and TRBJ2-7 for the parts outside the CDR3, the full variable domain is DGGITQSPKYLFRKEGQNVTLSCEQNLNHDAMYWYRQDPGQGLRLIYYSQIVNDFQKGDIAEGYSVSREKKESFPLTVTSAQKNPTAFYLCASAQREPSYEQYFGPGTRLTVT.

This clone was detected once. V usage is TRBV19 and J usage is TRBJ2-7; D not certain. Germline CDR1 LNHDA, CDR2 SQIVND (reference sequence). The CDR3 spans 15 residues. V shed 3 bases and J shed 0 bases, with 12 bases lying between them. The CDR3 is CASSIGARSSYEQYF. DNA of the CDR3: TGTGCCAGTAGTATTGGAGCGAGGAGCTCCTACGAGCAGTACTTC.

This clone came up once. J is TRBJ2-1 and V is TRBV5-5, with D possibly TRBD2 on 6 matching bases. The CDR3 extends over 14 amino acids. The V end was cut by 7 bases, the J end by 1 base, with 12 bases between. CDR1 is SGHKS, CDR2 YYEKEE, per germline (reference sequence). The CDR3 is CASGLAQSYNEQFF. The CDR3 DNA reads as TGTGCCAGCGGGCTAGCGCAATCCTACAATGAGCAGTTCTTC.